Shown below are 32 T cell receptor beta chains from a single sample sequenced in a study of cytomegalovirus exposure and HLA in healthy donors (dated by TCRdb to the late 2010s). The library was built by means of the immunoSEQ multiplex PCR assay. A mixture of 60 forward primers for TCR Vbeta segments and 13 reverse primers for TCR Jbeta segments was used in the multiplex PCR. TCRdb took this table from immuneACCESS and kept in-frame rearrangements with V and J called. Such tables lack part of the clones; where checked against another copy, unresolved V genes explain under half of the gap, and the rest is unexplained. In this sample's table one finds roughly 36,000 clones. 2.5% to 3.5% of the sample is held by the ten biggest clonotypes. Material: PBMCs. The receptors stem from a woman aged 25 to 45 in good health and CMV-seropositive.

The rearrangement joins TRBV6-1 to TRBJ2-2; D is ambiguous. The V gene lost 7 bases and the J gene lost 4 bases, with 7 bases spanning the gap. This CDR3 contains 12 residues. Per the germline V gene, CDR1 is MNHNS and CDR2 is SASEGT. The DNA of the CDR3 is TGTGCCAGCACCGGTGGCACCGGGGAGCTGTTTTTT. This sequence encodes CASTGGTGELFF.

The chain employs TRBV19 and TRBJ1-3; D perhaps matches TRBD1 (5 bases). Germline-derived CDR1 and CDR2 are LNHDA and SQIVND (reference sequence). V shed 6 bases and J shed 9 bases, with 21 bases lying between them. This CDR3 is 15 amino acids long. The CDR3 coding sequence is TGTGCCAGTAGCCAGAATGACTGGGGCCGCGGCACCATATATTTT. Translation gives CASSQNDWGRGTIYF.

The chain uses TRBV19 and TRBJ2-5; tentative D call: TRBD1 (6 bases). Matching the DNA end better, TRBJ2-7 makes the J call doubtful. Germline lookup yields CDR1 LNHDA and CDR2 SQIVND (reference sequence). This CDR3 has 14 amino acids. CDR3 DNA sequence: TGTGCCAGTAGTATCGTCCAGGGGCTAGGCGAGCAGTACTTC. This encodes CASSIVQGLGEQYF.

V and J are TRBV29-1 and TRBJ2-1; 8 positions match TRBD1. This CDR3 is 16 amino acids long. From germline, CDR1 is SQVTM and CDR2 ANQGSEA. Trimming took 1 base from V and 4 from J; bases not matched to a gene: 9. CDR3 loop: CSVEGVPRQGYNEQFF. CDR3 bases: TGCAGCGTTGAAGGGGTGCCGAGACAGGGGTACAATGAGCAGTTCTTC.

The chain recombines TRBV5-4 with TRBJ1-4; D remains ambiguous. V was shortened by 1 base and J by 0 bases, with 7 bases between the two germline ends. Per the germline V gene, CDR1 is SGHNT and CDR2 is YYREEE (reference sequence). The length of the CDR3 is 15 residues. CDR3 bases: TGTGCCAGCAGCTTGACAGTTGCAACTAATGAAAAACTGTTTTTT. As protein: CASSLTVATNEKLFF.

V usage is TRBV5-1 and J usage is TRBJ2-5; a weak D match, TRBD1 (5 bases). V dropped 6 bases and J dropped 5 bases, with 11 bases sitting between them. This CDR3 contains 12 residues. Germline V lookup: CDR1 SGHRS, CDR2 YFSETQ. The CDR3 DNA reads TGCGCCAGCAAACAGGTTGGGGAGACCCAGTACTTC. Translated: CASKQVGETQYF. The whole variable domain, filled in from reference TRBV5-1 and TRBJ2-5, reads KAGVTQTPRYLIKTRGQQVTLSCSPISGHRSVSWYQQTPGQGLQFLFEYFSETQRNKGNFPGRFSGRQFSNSRSEMNVSTLELGDSALYLCASKQVGETQYFGPGTRLLVL.

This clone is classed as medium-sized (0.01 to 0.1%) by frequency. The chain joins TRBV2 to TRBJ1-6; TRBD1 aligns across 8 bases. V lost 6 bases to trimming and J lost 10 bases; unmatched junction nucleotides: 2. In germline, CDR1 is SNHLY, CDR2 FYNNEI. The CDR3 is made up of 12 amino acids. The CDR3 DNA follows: TGTGCCAGCAGGGGGACAGGCTCACCCCTCCACTTT. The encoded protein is CASRGTGSPLHF.

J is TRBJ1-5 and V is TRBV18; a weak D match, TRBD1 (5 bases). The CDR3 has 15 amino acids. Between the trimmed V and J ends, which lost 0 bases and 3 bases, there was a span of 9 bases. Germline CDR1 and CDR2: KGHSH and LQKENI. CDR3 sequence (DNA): TGTGCCAGCTCACCACCGTCCAGGGTCAATCAGCCCCAGCATTTT. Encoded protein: CASSPPSRVNQPQHF.

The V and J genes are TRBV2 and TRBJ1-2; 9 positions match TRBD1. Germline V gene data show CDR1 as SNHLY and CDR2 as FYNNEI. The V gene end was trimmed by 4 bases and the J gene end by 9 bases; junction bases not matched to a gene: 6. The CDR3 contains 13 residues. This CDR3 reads CASSAGTGRSYTF. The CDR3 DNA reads TGTGCCAGCAGTGCTGGGACAGGGAGGAGCTACACCTTC.

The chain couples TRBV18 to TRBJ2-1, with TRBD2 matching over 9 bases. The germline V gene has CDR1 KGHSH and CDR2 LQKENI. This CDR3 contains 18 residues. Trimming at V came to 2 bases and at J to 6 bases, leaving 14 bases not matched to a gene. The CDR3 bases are TGTGCCAGCTCACCAACGACTAAGCGGGGGGCACTGGGCAATGAGCAGTTCTTC. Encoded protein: CASSPTTKRGALGNEQFF.

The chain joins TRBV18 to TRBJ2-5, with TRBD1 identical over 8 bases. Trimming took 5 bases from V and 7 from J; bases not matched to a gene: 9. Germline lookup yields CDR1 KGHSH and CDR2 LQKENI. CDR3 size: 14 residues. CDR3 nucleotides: TGTGCCAGCTCAATAGCGGACAGGGAAGGGACCCAGTACTTC. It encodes CASSIADREGTQYF.

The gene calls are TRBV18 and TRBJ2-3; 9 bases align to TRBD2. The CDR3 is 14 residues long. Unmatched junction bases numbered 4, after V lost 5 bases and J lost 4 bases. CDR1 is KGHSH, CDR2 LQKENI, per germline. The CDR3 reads CASSSLAGSDTQYF. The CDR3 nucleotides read TGTGCCAGCTCAAGCCTAGCGGGGTCAGATACGCAGTATTTT.

CDR3 residues: CASSLTGDDYGYTF. CDR3 DNA sequence: TGTGCCAGCTCACTGACGGGGGACGACTATGGCTACACCTTC. The gene calls are TRBV18 and TRBJ1-2, with D tentatively TRBD1 (5 bases). Germline assignment: CDR1 KGHSH and CDR2 LQKENI. Trimming took 4 bases from V and 3 from J, leaving 12 bases between them. The CDR3 loop spans 14 amino acids.

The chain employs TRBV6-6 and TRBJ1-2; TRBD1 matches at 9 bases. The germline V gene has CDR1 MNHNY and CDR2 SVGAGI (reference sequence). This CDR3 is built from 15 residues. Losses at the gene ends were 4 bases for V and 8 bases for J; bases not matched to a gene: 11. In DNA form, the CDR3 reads TGTGCCAGCAGTTCGTACCGGGACAGGGCGGAGGGCTACACCTTC. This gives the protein CASSSYRDRAEGYTF.

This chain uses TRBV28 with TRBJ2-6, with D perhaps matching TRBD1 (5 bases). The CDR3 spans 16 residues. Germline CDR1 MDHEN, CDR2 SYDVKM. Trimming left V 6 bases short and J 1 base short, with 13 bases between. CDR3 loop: CASSPTPGSGANVLTF. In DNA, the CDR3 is TGTGCCAGCAGCCCAACCCCAGGGTCTGGGGCCAACGTCCTGACTTTC.

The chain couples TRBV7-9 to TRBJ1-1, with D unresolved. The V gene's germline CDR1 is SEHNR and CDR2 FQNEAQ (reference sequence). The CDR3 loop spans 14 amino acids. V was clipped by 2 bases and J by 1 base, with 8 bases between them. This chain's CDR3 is CASSLYEGNTEAFF. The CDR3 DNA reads TGTGCCAGCAGCTTATATGAGGGGAACACTGAAGCTTTCTTT.

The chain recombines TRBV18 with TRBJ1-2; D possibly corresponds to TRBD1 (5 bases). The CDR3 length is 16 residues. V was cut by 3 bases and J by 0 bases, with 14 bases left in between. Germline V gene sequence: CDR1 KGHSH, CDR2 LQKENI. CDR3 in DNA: TGTGCCAGCTCACCTCGGGGGGAATCTCCTAACTATGGCTACACCTTC. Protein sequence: CASSPRGESPNYGYTF.

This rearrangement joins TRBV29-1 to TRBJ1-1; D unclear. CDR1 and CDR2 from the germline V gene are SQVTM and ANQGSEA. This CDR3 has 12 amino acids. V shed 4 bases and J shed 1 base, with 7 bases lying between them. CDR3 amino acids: CSVVAGNTEAFF. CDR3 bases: TGCAGCGTTGTGGCAGGGAACACTGAAGCTTTCTTT.

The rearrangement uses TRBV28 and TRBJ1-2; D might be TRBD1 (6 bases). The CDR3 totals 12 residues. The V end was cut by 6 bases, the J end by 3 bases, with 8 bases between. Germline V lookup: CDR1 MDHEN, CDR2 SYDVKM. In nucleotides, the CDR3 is TGTGCCAGCAGGAAGGGGGACTATGGCTACACCTTC. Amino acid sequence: CASRKGDYGYTF.

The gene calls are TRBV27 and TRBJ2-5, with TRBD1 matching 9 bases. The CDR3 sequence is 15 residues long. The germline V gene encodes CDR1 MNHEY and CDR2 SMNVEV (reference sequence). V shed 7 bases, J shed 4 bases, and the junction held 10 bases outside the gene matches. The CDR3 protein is CASTLRTGVGETQYF. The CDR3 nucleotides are TGTGCCAGCACCCTCCGGACAGGGGTCGGAGAGACCCAGTACTTC.

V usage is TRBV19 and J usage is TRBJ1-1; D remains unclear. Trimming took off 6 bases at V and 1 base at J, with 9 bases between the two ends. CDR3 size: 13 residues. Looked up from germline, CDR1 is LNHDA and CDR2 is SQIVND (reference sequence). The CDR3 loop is CASRWQANTEAFF. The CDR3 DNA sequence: TGTGCCAGTAGGTGGCAGGCGAACACTGAAGCTTTCTTT.

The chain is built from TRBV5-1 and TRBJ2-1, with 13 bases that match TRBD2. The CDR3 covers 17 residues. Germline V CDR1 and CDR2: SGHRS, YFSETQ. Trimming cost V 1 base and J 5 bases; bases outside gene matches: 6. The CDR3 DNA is TGCGCCAGCAGCTTGCGTGGGACTAGCGGGGATGACAATGAGCAGTTCTTC. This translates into CASSLRGTSGDDNEQFF.

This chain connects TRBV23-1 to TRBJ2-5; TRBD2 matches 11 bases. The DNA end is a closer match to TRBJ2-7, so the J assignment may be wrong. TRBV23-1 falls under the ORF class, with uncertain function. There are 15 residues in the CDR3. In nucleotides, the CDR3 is TGCGCCAGCAGTCAACCTAGCGGGGGGTCCTACGAGCAGTACTTC. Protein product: CASSQPSGGSYEQYF.

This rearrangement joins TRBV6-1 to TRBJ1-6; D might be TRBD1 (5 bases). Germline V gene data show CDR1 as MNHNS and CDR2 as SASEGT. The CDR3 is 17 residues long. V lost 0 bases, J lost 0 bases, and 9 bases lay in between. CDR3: CASSEAGGSSYNSPLHF. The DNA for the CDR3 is TGTGCCAGCAGTGAAGCGGGGGGGAGCTCCTATAATTCACCCCTCCACTTT.

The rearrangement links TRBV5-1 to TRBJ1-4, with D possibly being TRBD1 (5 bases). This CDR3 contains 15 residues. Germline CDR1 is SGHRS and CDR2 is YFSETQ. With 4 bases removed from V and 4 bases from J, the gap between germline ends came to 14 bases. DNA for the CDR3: TGCGCCAGCAGCCCGCACGGGACTAATAATGAAAAACTGTTTTTT. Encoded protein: CASSPHGTNNEKLFF.

DNA of the CDR3: TGTGCCAGCAGCTACCCTGGACAGGGGGGTGAAAAACTGTTTTTT. Its protein product is CASSYPGQGGEKLFF. The chain is built from TRBV11-2 and TRBJ1-4; 10 positions match TRBD1. The CDR3 loop spans 15 amino acids. CDR1 is SGHAT and CDR2 is FQNNGV in the germline V gene. With V trimmed by 4 bases and J by 7 bases, 6 bases remained unmatched.

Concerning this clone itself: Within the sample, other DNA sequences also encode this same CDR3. The CDR3 reads CASSETGGAKGYTF. The CDR3, as DNA: TGCGCCAGCAGTGAGACAGGGGGCGCGAAGGGCTACACCTTC. The chain joins TRBV10-2 to TRBJ1-2; 9 bases are a match to TRBD1. The CDR3 contains 14 residues. CDR1 and CDR2 (germline): WSHSY, SAAADI. Germline trimming cut 2 bases from V and 8 bases from J; bases unmatched to any gene: 6.

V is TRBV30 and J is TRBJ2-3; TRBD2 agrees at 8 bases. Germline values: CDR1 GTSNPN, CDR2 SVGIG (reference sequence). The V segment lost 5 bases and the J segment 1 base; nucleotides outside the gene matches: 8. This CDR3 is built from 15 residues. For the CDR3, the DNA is TGTGCCTGGTCCTGGGGGCGGGGGGGCACAGATACGCAGTATTTT. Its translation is CAWSWGRGGTDTQYF.

This chain's CDR3 is CAITSGLDSYNEQFF. CDR3 DNA sequence: TGTGCCATCACCTCGGGTCTCGACTCCTACAATGAGCAGTTCTTC. This chain uses TRBV10-3 with TRBJ2-1; D remains ambiguous. This CDR3 contains 15 residues. Germline loops: CDR1 ENHRY, CDR2 SYGVKD. Trimming took 7 bases from V and 0 from J, leaving 13 bases between them.

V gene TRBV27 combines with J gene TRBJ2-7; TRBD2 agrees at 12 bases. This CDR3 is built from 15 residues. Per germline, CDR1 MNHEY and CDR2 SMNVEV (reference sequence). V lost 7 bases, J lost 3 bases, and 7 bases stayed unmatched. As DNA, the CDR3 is TGTGCCAGCACAACTAGCGGGGGGAACCGCTACGAGCAGTACTTC. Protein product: CASTTSGGNRYEQYF.

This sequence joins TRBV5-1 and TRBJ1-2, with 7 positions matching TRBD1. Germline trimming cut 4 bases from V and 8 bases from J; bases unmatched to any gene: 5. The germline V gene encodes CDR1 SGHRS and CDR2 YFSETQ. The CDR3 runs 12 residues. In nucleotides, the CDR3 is TGCGCCAGCAGCGAAAACAGGGGAGGCTACACCTTC. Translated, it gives CASSENRGGYTF.

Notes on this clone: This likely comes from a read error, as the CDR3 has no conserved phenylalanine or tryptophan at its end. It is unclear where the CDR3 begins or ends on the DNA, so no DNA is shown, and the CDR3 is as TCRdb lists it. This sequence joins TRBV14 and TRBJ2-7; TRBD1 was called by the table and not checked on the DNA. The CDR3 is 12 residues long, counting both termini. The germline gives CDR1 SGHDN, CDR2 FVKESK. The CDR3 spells CASSQPLQDNKD.